A selection of T cell receptor beta chains follows, all from one sample in a study of T cell repertoires in cytomegalovirus infection. TCRdb re-called the reads through MiXCR, storing one row per CDR3 protein. The sample holds some 300,000 distinct CDR3 sequences, 17% seen once. Specimen: PBMCs. The receptors here all came from a human donor in good health (CMV status not recorded). Some clones in this sample may be carry-over from other donors' samples. Both conserved end residues are part of each CDR3. The order of the fields is J gene, D gene, V gene, clone size, CDR3 protein, CDR3 DNA. A D gene is named only where the DNA matches it firmly. The listing skips clone size in some rows; elsewhere it reads once, few, many or a size class.

j_call: TRBJ1-1; d_call: TRBD1; v_call: TRBV7-2; clone_size: many; cdr3_aa: CASRTGQGLNTEAFF; cdr3_nt: TGTGCCAGCAGGACGGGACAGGGGTTGAACACTGAAGCTTTCTTT
j_call: TRBJ2-1; d_call: TRBD2; v_call: TRBV10-3; clone_size: many; cdr3_aa: CAITPGLAGGIDEQFF; cdr3_nt: TGTGCCATCACCCCCGGACTAGCGGGGGGGATCGATGAGCAGTTCTTC
j_call: TRBJ2-1; d_call: TRBD2; v_call: TRBV20-1; clone_size: few; cdr3_aa: CSARERGDYNEQFF; cdr3_nt: TGCAGTGCTAGAGAGCGGGGGGACTACAATGAGCAGTTCTTC
j_call: TRBJ1-2; d_call: .; v_call: TRBV7-2; clone_size: many; cdr3_aa: CASSLALGGDYGYTF; cdr3_nt: TGTGCCAGCAGCTTAGCACTCGGGGGGGACTATGGCTACACCTTC
j_call: TRBJ2-7; d_call: .; v_call: TRBV7-2; clone_size: many; cdr3_aa: CASSPLTLSYEQYF; cdr3_nt: TGTGCCAGCAGCCCCCTTACGCTATCCTACGAGCAGTACTTC
j_call: TRBJ1-5; d_call: .; v_call: TRBV7-2; clone_size: many; cdr3_aa: CASSRQANQPQHF; cdr3_nt: TGTGCCAGCAGTCGACAAGCCAATCAGCCCCAGCATTTT
j_call: TRBJ2-7; d_call: .; v_call: TRBV7-2; clone_size: many; cdr3_aa: CASSLGVGYEQYF; cdr3_nt: TGTGCCAGCAGCTTAGGTGTGGGATACGAGCAGTACTTC
j_call: TRBJ2-7; d_call: .; v_call: TRBV11-2; clone_size: .; cdr3_aa: CASSLSLQGPYEQYF; cdr3_nt: TGTGCCAGCAGCTTAAGTCTTCAGGGTCCCTACGAGCAGTACTTC
j_call: TRBJ2-3; d_call: .; v_call: TRBV7-2; clone_size: many; cdr3_aa: CASSPTVRQVTDTQYF; cdr3_nt: TGTGCCAGCAGCCCCACGGTCCGCCAGGTCACAGATACGCAGTATTTT
j_call: TRBJ2-1; d_call: .; v_call: TRBV20-1; clone_size: .; cdr3_aa: CSARGGGTYNEQFF; cdr3_nt: TGCAGTGCTAGGGGTGGGGGTACCTACAATGAGCAGTTCTTC
j_call: TRBJ1-5; d_call: .; v_call: TRBV19; clone_size: .; cdr3_aa: CASSLQEYSNQPQHF; cdr3_nt: TGTGCCAGTAGCCTACAGGAGTATAGCAATCAGCCCCAGCATTTT
j_call: TRBJ1-1; d_call: .; v_call: TRBV4-2; clone_size: many; cdr3_aa: CASSQGEKGVWNTEAFF; cdr3_nt: TGTGCCAGCAGCCAGGGTGAGAAGGGGGTGTGGAACACTGAAGCTTTCTTT
j_call: TRBJ2-5; d_call: TRBD1; v_call: TRBV18; clone_size: many; cdr3_aa: CASSPRGQGQETQYF; cdr3_nt: TGTGCCAGCTCCCCCCGGGGACAGGGCCAAGAGACCCAGTACTTC
j_call: TRBJ2-1; d_call: .; v_call: TRBV11-3; clone_size: few; cdr3_aa: CASSWDGDFNEQFF; cdr3_nt: TGTGCCAGCAGCTGGGACGGGGATTTCAATGAGCAGTTCTTC
j_call: TRBJ1-6; d_call: .; v_call: TRBV5-1; clone_size: few; cdr3_aa: CASSLTDYNSPLHF; cdr3_nt: TGCGCCAGCAGCTTGACAGACTATAATTCACCCCTCCACTTT
j_call: TRBJ1-1; d_call: .; v_call: TRBV3-1; clone_size: many; cdr3_aa: CASSTGIMNTEAFF; cdr3_nt: TGTGCCAGCAGCACGGGAATCATGAACACTGAAGCTTTCTTT
j_call: TRBJ2-7; d_call: TRBD1; v_call: TRBV7-2; clone_size: many; cdr3_aa: CASSERQGAEQYF; cdr3_nt: TGTGCCAGCAGCGAAAGACAGGGAGCCGAGCAGTACTTC
j_call: TRBJ2-7; d_call: .; v_call: TRBV6-5; clone_size: few; cdr3_aa: CASSYSPQFSYEQYF; cdr3_nt: TGTGCCAGCAGTTACTCCCCCCAGTTCTCCTACGAGCAGTACTTC
j_call: TRBJ2-3; d_call: .; v_call: TRBV5-1; clone_size: .; cdr3_aa: CASSLTIMVTLPRFTDTQYF; cdr3_nt: TGCGCCAGCAGCCTCACCATCATGGTGACACTCCCGAGATTCACAGATACGCAGTATTTT
j_call: TRBJ2-3; d_call: TRBD2; v_call: TRBV7-2; clone_size: many; cdr3_aa: CASSLQGLVGSDTQYF; cdr3_nt: TGTGCCAGCAGCTTACAGGGACTAGTCGGCTCAGATACGCAGTATTTT
j_call: TRBJ1-4; d_call: .; v_call: TRBV7-2; clone_size: many; cdr3_aa: CASSFNRVNNEKLFF; cdr3_nt: TGTGCCAGCAGCTTCAACAGGGTCAATAATGAAAAACTGTTTTTT
j_call: TRBJ1-5; d_call: TRBD1; v_call: TRBV10-3; clone_size: many; cdr3_aa: CAISKDRAEQPQHF; cdr3_nt: TGTGCCATTTCTAAAGACAGGGCTGAACAGCCCCAGCATTTT
j_call: TRBJ2-3; d_call: .; v_call: TRBV20-1; clone_size: .; cdr3_aa: CSARVAGKRTDTQYF; cdr3_nt: TGCAGTGCTAGGGTGGCGGGGAAACGCACAGATACGCAGTATTTT
j_call: TRBJ1-1; d_call: TRBD1; v_call: TRBV5-8; clone_size: many; cdr3_aa: CASSLSDRVTEAFF; cdr3_nt: TGTGCCAGCAGTCTTTCGGACAGGGTCACTGAAGCTTTCTTT
j_call: TRBJ2-1; d_call: TRBD1; v_call: TRBV28; clone_size: .; cdr3_aa: CASSLLTGTGNNEQFF; cdr3_nt: TGTGCCAGCAGTTTATTAACCGGGACAGGGAACAATGAGCAGTTCTTC
j_call: TRBJ1-2; d_call: .; v_call: TRBV15; clone_size: few; cdr3_aa: CATSREGGQLINYGYTF; cdr3_nt: TGTGCCACCAGCAGAGAAGGAGGACAGTTAATTAACTATGGCTACACCTTC
j_call: TRBJ2-3; d_call: .; v_call: TRBV24-1; clone_size: .; cdr3_aa: CATSDLWGDTQYF; cdr3_nt: TGTGCCACCAGTGATTTGTGGGGAGATACGCAGTATTTT
j_call: TRBJ2-3; d_call: TRBD2; v_call: TRBV7-8; clone_size: many; cdr3_aa: CASRTSGTDTQYF; cdr3_nt: TGTGCCAGCAGAACTAGCGGTACAGATACGCAGTATTTT
j_call: TRBJ1-2; d_call: .; v_call: TRBV7-2; clone_size: many; cdr3_aa: CASSLLRVGYTF; cdr3_nt: TGTGCCAGCAGCTTATTACGGGTTGGCTACACCTTC
j_call: TRBJ2-1; d_call: .; v_call: TRBV5-1; clone_size: .; cdr3_aa: CASSPVAGVDNEQFF; cdr3_nt: TGCGCCAGCAGCCCTGTGGCAGGGGTCGACAATGAGCAGTTCTTC
j_call: TRBJ2-1; d_call: .; v_call: TRBV24-1; clone_size: few; cdr3_aa: CATSDSASSYNEQFF; cdr3_nt: TGTGCCACCAGTGACTCAGCGAGCTCCTACAATGAGCAGTTCTTC
j_call: TRBJ2-1; d_call: .; v_call: TRBV6-6; clone_size: .; cdr3_aa: CASSSAGNEQFF; cdr3_nt: TGTGCCAGCAGTTCGGCAGGAAATGAGCAGTTCTTC
j_call: TRBJ2-7; d_call: .; v_call: TRBV28; clone_size: .; cdr3_aa: CASTPLSESYEQYF; cdr3_nt: TGTGCCAGCACCCCTTTATCGGAATCCTACGAGCAGTACTTC
j_call: TRBJ1-5; d_call: .; v_call: TRBV12-3/TRBV12-4; clone_size: many; cdr3_aa: CASSPRGGRRQPQHF; cdr3_nt: TGTGCCAGCAGCCCGAGGGGGGGCAGGCGGCAGCCCCAGCATTTT
j_call: TRBJ2-7; d_call: .; v_call: TRBV10-3; clone_size: few; cdr3_aa: CAISDAGKEFEQYF; cdr3_nt: TGTGCCATCAGTGACGCCGGGAAGGAGTTCGAGCAGTACTTC
j_call: TRBJ2-2; d_call: .; v_call: TRBV6-5; clone_size: .; cdr3_aa: CASSYSRHRNTGELFF; cdr3_nt: TGTGCCAGCAGTTACTCCCGACACAGGAACACCGGGGAGCTGTTTTTT
j_call: TRBJ1-2; d_call: TRBD1; v_call: TRBV7-2; clone_size: many; cdr3_aa: CASSAGQLYGYTF; cdr3_nt: TGTGCCAGCAGCGCGGGACAGCTCTATGGCTACACCTTC
j_call: TRBJ2-5; d_call: .; v_call: TRBV12-3/TRBV12-4; clone_size: few; cdr3_aa: CASSFMETQYF; cdr3_nt: TGTGCCAGCAGTTTTATGGAGACCCAGTACTTC
j_call: TRBJ2-1; d_call: TRBD2; v_call: TRBV20-1; clone_size: .; cdr3_aa: CSARDPLAGVDEQFF; cdr3_nt: TGCAGTGCTAGAGATCCCCTAGCGGGGGTCGATGAGCAGTTCTTC
j_call: TRBJ1-5; d_call: TRBD1; v_call: TRBV28; clone_size: many; cdr3_aa: CASSETQGASQPQHF; cdr3_nt: TGTGCCAGCAGTGAAACACAGGGGGCTAGTCAGCCCCAGCATTTT
j_call: TRBJ2-1; d_call: TRBD2; v_call: TRBV12-3/TRBV12-4; clone_size: many; cdr3_aa: CASRPAGTRSHEQFF; cdr3_nt: TGTGCCAGCAGGCCAGCCGGGACTAGGTCCCATGAGCAGTTCTTC
j_call: TRBJ1-4; d_call: TRBD1; v_call: TRBV7-9; clone_size: .; cdr3_aa: CASTIPRDSLNPNEKLFF; cdr3_nt: TGTGCCAGCACCATCCCGCGGGACAGTCTCAACCCCAATGAAAAACTGTTTTTT
j_call: TRBJ2-5; d_call: TRBD2; v_call: TRBV4-3; clone_size: .; cdr3_aa: CASSQVGGGPETQYF; cdr3_nt: TGCGCCAGCAGCCAAGTCGGGGGGGGCCCAGAGACCCAGTACTTC
j_call: TRBJ1-5; d_call: .; v_call: TRBV7-2; clone_size: many; cdr3_aa: CASSLQGAGTHSNQPQHF; cdr3_nt: TGTGCCAGCAGCTTACAGGGTGCAGGGACTCATAGCAATCAGCCCCAGCATTTT
j_call: TRBJ2-5; d_call: .; v_call: TRBV20-1; clone_size: many; cdr3_aa: CSATPTGLGGETQYF; cdr3_nt: TGCAGTGCTACCCCGACAGGGCTGGGGGGGGAGACCCAGTACTTC
j_call: TRBJ1-2; d_call: TRBD1; v_call: TRBV12-3/TRBV12-4; clone_size: .; cdr3_aa: CASSPVGQGQNYGYTF; cdr3_nt: TGTGCCAGCAGTCCAGTCGGACAGGGGCAAAACTATGGCTACACCTTC
j_call: TRBJ2-2; d_call: .; v_call: TRBV7-6; clone_size: many; cdr3_aa: CASSLPRGRNTGELFF; cdr3_nt: TGTGCCAGCAGCTTACCCCGGGGCCGAAACACCGGGGAGCTGTTTTTT
j_call: TRBJ1-6; d_call: TRBD1; v_call: TRBV2; clone_size: .; cdr3_aa: CASSEAGDRNSPLHF; cdr3_nt: TGTGCCAGCAGTGAAGCGGGGGACAGGAATTCACCCCTCCACTTT
j_call: TRBJ2-7; d_call: .; v_call: TRBV6-8; clone_size: .; cdr3_aa: CASSYSYRIYEQYF; cdr3_nt: TGTGCCAGCAGTTACTCGTATAGGATCTACGAGCAGTACTTC